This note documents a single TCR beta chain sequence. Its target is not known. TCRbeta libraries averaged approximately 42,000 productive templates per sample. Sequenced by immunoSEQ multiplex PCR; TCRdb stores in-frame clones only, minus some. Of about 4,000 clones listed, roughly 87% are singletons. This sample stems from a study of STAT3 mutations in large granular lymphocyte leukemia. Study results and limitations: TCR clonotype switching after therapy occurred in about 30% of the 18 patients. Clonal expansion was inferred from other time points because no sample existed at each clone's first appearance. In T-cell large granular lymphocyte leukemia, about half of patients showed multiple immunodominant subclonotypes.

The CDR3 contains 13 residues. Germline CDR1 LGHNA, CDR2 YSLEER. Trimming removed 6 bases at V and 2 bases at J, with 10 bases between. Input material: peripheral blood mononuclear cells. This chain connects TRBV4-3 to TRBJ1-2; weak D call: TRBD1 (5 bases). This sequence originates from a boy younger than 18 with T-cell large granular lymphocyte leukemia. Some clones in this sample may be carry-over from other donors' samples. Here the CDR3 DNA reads TGCGCCAGCAGTCCAGGGCGAAACTATGGCTACACCTTC. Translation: CASSPGRNYGYTF.